This passage covers 13 T cell receptor beta chains from one sample sequenced in a study of OX40 agonist ivuxolimab in advanced cancers. Data came from immunoSEQ multiplex PCR; TCRdb stores just in-frame clones and leaves some out. Of tens of thousands of clones listed, nearly 90% are singletons. The specimen comprised CD4+ or CD8+ T cells sorted from blood, sampled in a trial of the OX40 agonist ivuxolimab. These receptors all stem from an adult with an advanced solid tumor such as melanoma, head and neck, liver or kidney cancer.

The CDR3 DNA sequence: TGTGCTAGTGCTTCATCTGCCGGGACAGGGGGCTCTGGCTACACCTTC. Encoded protein: CASASSAGTGGSGYTF. The chain has TRBV12-5 and TRBJ1-2; 12 bases line up with TRBD1. V trimming: 7 bases; J trimming: 7 bases; junction bases outside the gene matches: 13. The germline CDR1 and CDR2 sequences are LGHNT and FRNRAP. The CDR3 contains 16 residues.

The chain links TRBV4-3 to TRBJ1-4; D is unclear. Germline lookup yields CDR1 LGHNA and CDR2 YSLEER. This CDR3 is built from 19 residues. Trimming shortened V by 0 bases and J by 7 bases, and 24 bases separated the two germline ends. The CDR3 is CASSQDVSSAGPRGEKLFF. The CDR3 region has the DNA TGCGCCAGCAGCCAAGATGTTAGTTCTGCGGGCCCACGTGGTGAAAAACTGTTTTTT.

The chain employs TRBV28 and TRBJ2-7; unclear D gene. The CDR3 has 14 residues. Trimming stripped 7 bases from V and 0 bases from J, with 13 bases between. Per the germline V gene, CDR1 is MDHEN and CDR2 is SYDVKM. The DNA for the CDR3 is TGTGCCAGCACCTCGTGGGCAAACTCCTACGAGCAGTACTTC. Translation: CASTSWANSYEQYF.

CDR3 amino acids: CASSPGAGGGLPVNEQFF. The CDR3 DNA is TGTGCCAGCAGCCCAGGGGCTGGTGGGGGACTACCCGTCAATGAGCAGTTCTTC. This chain links TRBV7-3 with TRBJ2-1; tentative D call: TRBD2 (7 bases). Germline CDR1 SGHTA, CDR2 FQGTGA. The CDR3 covers 18 residues. V gave up 5 bases and J gave up 6 bases, with 26 bases separating them.

This clone came up a few times. The CDR3 DNA sequence: TGTGCCAGCAGTGGTAGCCGTGGGTTTAGGACCCAGTACTTC. Translating gives CASSGSRGFRTQYF. The rearrangement uses TRBV6-1 and TRBJ2-5; D not resolved. This CDR3 comprises 14 residues. V was shortened by 4 bases and J by 7 bases, with 16 bases between the two germline ends. Germline V gene sequence: CDR1 MNHNS, CDR2 SASEGT.

This chain connects TRBV10-3 to TRBJ1-2, with 8 bases identical to TRBD1. CDR3 length: 15 amino acids. V trimming: 7 bases; J trimming: 4 bases; junction bases outside the gene matches: 11. The germline V gene has CDR1 ENHRY and CDR2 SYGVKD. CDR3 in DNA: TGTGCCATCACCCCGGACAGGGACCCACGCTATGGCTACACCTTC. It encodes CAITPDRDPRYGYTF.

The CDR3 bases are TGTGCCAGCAGAAATCCGGGACAGGGGGCCTACGAGCAGTACTTC. Its protein product is CASRNPGQGAYEQYF. V usage is TRBV6-5 and J usage is TRBJ2-7, with 11 bases lining up with TRBD1. The germline V gene has CDR1 MNHEY and CDR2 SVGAGI. With 6 bases clipped from V and 2 bases from J, the junction kept 6 bases outside the gene matches. The CDR3 runs to 15 residues.

This rearrangement joins TRBV5-6 to TRBJ2-1; D may be TRBD2 (6 bases). CDR3 size: 19 residues. Trimming cost V 4 bases and J 0 bases, with 23 bases left between them. Germline lookup yields CDR1 SGHDT and CDR2 YYEEEE. This CDR3 reads CASSKPHLGGADSYNEQFF. As DNA, the CDR3 is TGTGCCAGCAGCAAACCCCACCTGGGCGGGGCCGACTCCTACAATGAGCAGTTCTTC. The complete variable domain, with remaining parts taken from reference TRBV5-6 and TRBJ2-1, reads DAGVTQSPTHLIKTRGQQVTLRCSPKSGHDTVSWYQQALGQGPQFIFQYYEEEERQRGNFPDRFSGHQFPNYSSELNVNALLLGDSALYLCASSKPHLGGADSYNEQFFGPGTRLTVL.

This clone has just one count. The chain is built from TRBV14 and TRBJ2-1, with a possible D match to TRBD2 (5 bases). In germline, CDR1 is SGHDN, CDR2 FVKESK. Trimming stripped 6 bases from V and 7 bases from J, with 16 bases between. This CDR3 spans 14 amino acids. CDR3 protein: CASRNGVSGNEQFF. CDR3 nucleotides: TGTGCCAGCAGAAACGGGGTTTCTGGTAATGAGCAGTTCTTC.

J is TRBJ2-7 and V is TRBV19; 11 nucleotides align to TRBD1. J gave up 3 bases and V 5 bases, and 6 bases lay outside the gene matches. This CDR3 has 15 residues. CDR1 LNHDA and CDR2 SQIVND come from the germline V gene (reference sequence). DNA of the CDR3: TGTGCCAGTAGTTCGCCGGGACAGGGGGTCTACGAGCAGTACTTC. Amino acid sequence: CASSSPGQGVYEQYF.

As for this clone: At one boundary the junction diverges from the germline segment, which might be a read error. The DNA of the CDR3 is TGTGCTAGCAGCCCGGGGACAGGGGACTCCTACGAGCAGTACTTC. Amino acid sequence: CASSPGTGDSYEQYF. V gene TRBV7-7 combines with J gene TRBJ2-5; 10 bases map to TRBD1. The DNA end is a closer match to TRBJ2-7, so the J assignment may be wrong. Germline V lookup: CDR1 SSHAT, CDR2 FNYEAQ (reference sequence). The CDR3 runs 15 residues.

V gene TRBV7-8 combines with J gene TRBJ2-5; D is perhaps TRBD2 (5 bases). This CDR3 spans 14 amino acids. The germline CDR1 and CDR2 sequences are SGHVS and FQNEAQ. The V end was cut by 6 bases, the J end by 5 bases, with 16 bases between. For the CDR3, the DNA is TGTGCCAGCAGGCTGAGGGCGGCGAGGGAGACCCAGTACTTC. Protein sequence: CASRLRAARETQYF.

A note on this clone: Additional DNA sequences in this sample encode the identical CDR3. V and J are TRBV5-1 and TRBJ2-3; D is undetermined. The V end lost 4 bases, the J end lost 0 bases, and 3 bases lay between the germline ends. This CDR3 has 12 residues. The germline gives CDR1 SGHRS, CDR2 YFSETQ. CDR3 nucleotide sequence: TGCGCCAGCAGCCTAAGCACAGATACGCAGTATTTT. Translation gives CASSLSTDTQYF.